The text below deals with one T cell receptor (beta chain). The sample comes from a study of cytotoxic CD8 clonotypes in ibrutinib-treated CLL. TCRdb's copy holds only in-frame clones and misses some; the assay was immunoSEQ multiplex PCR. The table shows 150,000 to 200,000 clones, with approximately 77% occurring only once. The sequencing here drew on PBMCs, taken after 12 months of ibrutinib treatment. This clonotype was obtained from a human donor with chronic lymphocytic leukemia.

CDR3 residues: CASSRTAGAYEQYF. DNA of the CDR3: TGTGCCAGCAGTAGAACAGCGGGGGCCTACGAGCAGTACTTC. J is TRBJ2-7 and V is TRBV28; 8 bases fit TRBD2. Trimming at V came to 5 bases and at J to 2 bases, leaving 5 bases not matched to a gene. In germline, CDR1 is MDHEN, CDR2 SYDVKM. The CDR3 extends over 14 amino acids.